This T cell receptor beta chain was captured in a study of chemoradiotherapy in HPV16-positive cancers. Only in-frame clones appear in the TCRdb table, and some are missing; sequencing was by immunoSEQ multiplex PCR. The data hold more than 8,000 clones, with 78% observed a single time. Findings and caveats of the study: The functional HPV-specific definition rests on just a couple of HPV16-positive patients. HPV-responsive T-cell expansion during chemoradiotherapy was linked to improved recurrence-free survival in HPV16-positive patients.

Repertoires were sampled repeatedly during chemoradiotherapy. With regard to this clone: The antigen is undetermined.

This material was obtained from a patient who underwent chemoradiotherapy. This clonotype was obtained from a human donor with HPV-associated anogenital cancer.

The CDR3 DNA reads TGCGCCAGCAGCTTCCTGGGTTTTATGAACTATGGCTACACCTTC. This translates into CASSFLGFMNYGYTF. The V call is TRBV5-1, the J call TRBJ1-2; unclear D gene. CDR1 and CDR2 (germline): SGHRS, YFSETQ. The CDR3 length is 15 residues. Trimming shortened V by 2 bases and J by 2 bases, and 13 bases separated the two germline ends.